These 2 T cell receptor beta chains were all obtained from the same sample, sequenced in a study of blood T cell repertoires in COVID-19. Repertoires were generated with immunoSEQ multiplex PCR, while TCRdb's copy carries only in-frame clones and drops some. This sample has 140,000 to 150,000 clones, with 87% found just once. Sequencing was performed on peripheral blood. The receptors stem from a man aged 50 to 60 who had recovered from COVID-19.

This chain uses TRBV4-3 with TRBJ2-1; 9 bases line up with TRBD2. CDR3 size: 16 residues. Trimming took 1 base from V and 3 from J; bases not matched to a gene: 4. Germline V gene lookup returns CDR1 LGHNA and CDR2 YSLEER. The CDR3 is CASSQVWRGGYNEQFF. CDR3 bases: TGCGCCAGCAGCCAAGTCTGGCGGGGGGGCTACAATGAGCAGTTCTTC.

The rearrangement joins TRBV12-3 or TRBV12-4 to TRBJ1-2; perhaps TRBD1 as D (6 bases). The CDR3 spans 13 residues. Trimming took 7 bases from V and 4 from J, leaving 13 bases between them. The DNA for the CDR3 is TGTGCCAGCACTGATACAGGGAGCTATGGCTACACCTTC. Translation: CASTDTGSYGYTF.